This TCR beta chain was sequenced in a study of blood T cells in healthy people across ages. Study-wide results and caveats: A roughly linear age-dependent decrease characterized TCR beta diversity per million T cells.

As regards this clonotype: Antigen specificity is unknown.

J gave up 4 bases and V 3 bases, and 7 bases lay outside the gene matches. There are 15 residues in the CDR3. Germline V CDR1 and CDR2: MNHEY, SMNVEV (reference sequence). A second about 6 to 12 cycle PCR used barcoded and J-beta primers. Using its own MiXCR run on the 5' RACE reads, TCRdb lists one record per CDR3 protein. Among about 1,500,000 distinct CDR3 sequences, roughly 45% were seen once, and the ten largest hold 7.9%. Roughly 10 milliliters was the volume of peripheral blood drawn from each donor. The material sequenced was blood. The TCR sequence derives from a woman aged 18-29 years in good health. The J gene is TRBJ2-3, the V gene TRBV27, with 7 bases that match TRBD1. In nucleotides, the CDR3 is TGTGCCAGCAGTTTGCAGGGGGTGCAAGCAGATACGCAGTATTTT. Residues: CASSLQGVQADTQYF.